This TCR beta chain was identified in a study of T cell repertoires in cytomegalovirus infection. Study information: Matching HLA type and CMV infection were both indicated by public TCR beta signatures.

As regards this clonotype: Its antigen is as yet unknown.

Germline CDR1 reads MNHEY; CDR2 reads SVGAGI. V lost 6 bases, J lost 6 bases, and 12 bases stayed unmatched. This CDR3 has 15 amino acids. Study observations and caveats: The ex vivo response was dominated by HLA-C-restricted CMV-specific TCR beta clonotypes. Frequencies of public TCR beta families were cumulated, and this identified carriers of CMV plus the relevant HLA.

TCRdb re-analysed the reads in MiXCR, keeping a single row per CDR3 protein. Of around 740,000 distinct CDR3 sequences listed, 35% are singletons. The V call is TRBV6-5, the J call TRBJ2-3; TRBD2 aligns across 7 bases. The clonotype comes from a human donor in good health (CMV status not recorded). Some clones in this sample may be carry-over from other donors' samples. Sequenced: PBMCs. As DNA, the CDR3 is TGTGCCAGCAGGAGGACTAGGACTAGATTTGATACGCAGTATTTT. This sequence encodes CASRRTRTRFDTQYF.